The 25 T cell receptor beta chains in this list originate from one sample, sequenced in a study of cytomegalovirus exposure and HLA in healthy donors. The primer mix had 60 Vbeta and 13 Jbeta primers. Sequencing used immunoSEQ multiplex PCR; TCRdb keeps in-frame clones, though not all of them. Of about 68,000 clones listed, roughly four fifths are singletons. The sample was PBMCs. The receptors here all came from a human donor in good health.

This clone came up a few times. This chain joins TRBV25-1 and TRBJ2-5; 9 bases map to TRBD2. Germline trimming cut 1 base from V and 3 bases from J; bases unmatched to any gene: 3. The CDR3 sequence is 15 residues long. Germline CDR1 reads MGHDK; CDR2 reads SYGVNS. The CDR3 protein is CASSELTSGEETQYF. CDR3 nucleotides: TGTGCCAGCAGTGAATTGACTAGCGGAGAAGAGACCCAGTACTTC.

The chain combines TRBV7-7 with TRBJ2-1, with 12 bases lining up with TRBD2. The V gene end was trimmed by 6 bases and the J gene end by 7 bases; junction bases not matched to a gene: 1. The CDR3 has 13 amino acids. Germline lookup yields CDR1 SSHAT and CDR2 FNYEAQ (reference sequence). CDR3 amino acids: CASSTSGGNEQFF. CDR3 DNA: TGTGCCAGCAGTACTAGCGGGGGGAATGAGCAGTTCTTC.

The chain uses TRBV7-6 and TRBJ2-1; 11 bases line up with TRBD1. With 5 bases clipped from V and 8 bases from J, the junction kept 8 bases outside the gene matches. Looked up from germline, CDR1 is SGHVS and CDR2 is FNYEAQ. The CDR3 is 15 amino acids. DNA for the CDR3: TGTGCCAGCAGCGGATACGGACAGGGGGCCGATGAGCAGTTCTTC. This encodes CASSGYGQGADEQFF.

This clone was seen just once. The chain joins TRBV19 to TRBJ1-3; no firm D call. The CDR3 contains 16 residues. The ends were cut back, 5 bases at V and 4 bases at J, with 18 bases in the middle. CDR1 and CDR2 (germline): LNHDA, SQIVND (reference sequence). CDR3 loop: CASSYGGKDLGNTIYF. Here the CDR3 DNA reads TGTGCCAGTAGTTACGGCGGGAAGGACCTCGGAAACACCATATATTTT.

J is TRBJ1-3 and V is TRBV4-1; 7 bases are a match to TRBD1. Trimming took 0 bases from V and 0 from J; bases not matched to a gene: 5. CDR1 and CDR2 (germline): MGHRA, YSYEKL. CDR3 size: 17 residues. The CDR3 DNA reads as TGCGCCAGCAGCCAAGAAGGAGGGGGCCACTCTGGAAACACCATATATTTT. Translation gives CASSQEGGGHSGNTIYF.

The chain joins TRBV19 to TRBJ2-7; TRBD1 is a possible D gene (6 bases). Germline CDR1 reads LNHDA; CDR2 reads SQIVND (reference sequence). The CDR3 is 13 residues long. Trimming took off 6 bases at V and 6 bases at J, with 15 bases between the two ends. The DNA of the CDR3 is TGTGCCAGTAGCAGCCAACAGGGTGCCGAGCAGTACTTC. Translated: CASSSQQGAEQYF.

The CDR3, as DNA: TGTGCCAGCAGCCAAGCGTTTCGGGGGACTAGCGTCTACGAGCAGTACTTC. Translating gives CASSQAFRGTSVYEQYF. The chain carries TRBV11-2 and TRBJ2-7; 10 nucleotides align to TRBD2. The trim removed 5 bases at V and 3 bases at J, leaving 13 bases unmatched. The length of the CDR3 is 17 residues. Germline V gene lookup returns CDR1 SGHAT and CDR2 FQNNGV. Using reference TRBV11-2 and TRBJ2-7 for the parts outside the CDR3, the full variable domain is EAGVAQSPRYKIIEKRQSVAFWCNPISGHATLYWYQQILGQGPKLLIQFQNNGVVDDSQLPKDRFSAERLKGVDSTLKIQPAKLEDSAVYLCASSQAFRGTSVYEQYFGPGTRLTVT.

This chain connects TRBV5-6 to TRBJ1-2, with D perhaps matching TRBD1 (5 bases). The CDR3 has 14 residues. V lost 0 bases and J lost 4, with 10 bases in between. Germline CDR1 SGHDT, CDR2 YYEEEE. CDR3 sequence reads: CASSLEGHFYGYTF. The CDR3 DNA follows: TGTGCCAGCAGCTTGGAAGGACACTTCTATGGCTACACCTTC.

Only one count was recorded for this clone. J is TRBJ1-4 and V is TRBV15; D is unresolved. This CDR3 spans 15 amino acids. With 0 bases removed from V and 5 bases from J, the gap between germline ends came to 10 bases. CDR1 and CDR2 from the germline V gene are LNHNV and YYDKDF (reference sequence). Here the CDR3 reads CATSRETNTNEKLFF. The CDR3 DNA sequence: TGTGCCACCAGCAGAGAGACTAACACGAATGAAAAACTGTTTTTT.

This clone was observed once. The chain employs TRBV10-3 and TRBJ2-5, with D possibly being TRBD1 (5 bases). The tail of the sequence fits TRBJ2-7 better, so the J call may be wrong. Per germline, CDR1 ENHRY and CDR2 SYGVKD. The CDR3 runs 14 residues. The CDR3 DNA reads as TGTGCCATCAGGATACAGGCGGCAGGGTACGAGCAGTACTTC. It is translated as CAIRIQAAGYEQYF.

There are a few counts of this clone. The chain uses TRBV19 and TRBJ1-6; D remains ambiguous. This CDR3 spans 15 amino acids. V was cut by 3 bases and J by 0 bases, with 6 bases left in between. Germline CDR1 reads LNHDA; CDR2 reads SQIVND (reference sequence). CDR3 amino acids: CASSIESSYNSPLHF. The DNA for the CDR3 is TGTGCCAGTAGTATCGAGAGCTCCTATAATTCACCCCTCCACTTT.

The rearrangement joins TRBV5-6 to TRBJ1-6, with D uncertain. The CDR3 extends over 14 amino acids. Germline V gene sequence: CDR1 SGHDT, CDR2 YYEEEE. The V end was cut by 0 bases, the J end by 9 bases, with 10 bases between. CDR3 nucleotides: TGTGCCAGCAGCTTGGCTGTTAACGGTTCACCCCTCCACTTT. This codes for CASSLAVNGSPLHF.

CDR3 DNA: TGTGCCAGCAGTTTAAGGAGGGTGCATAATTCACCCCTCCACTTT. Translated: CASSLRRVHNSPLHF. The rearrangement uses TRBV28 and TRBJ1-6, with D uncertain. Germline lookup yields CDR1 MDHEN and CDR2 SYDVKM. The CDR3 runs to 15 residues. Trimming left V 2 bases short and J 5 bases short, with 10 bases between.

This chain connects TRBV10-3 to TRBJ2-3; a possible D gene is TRBD1 (5 bases). The germline V gene encodes CDR1 ENHRY and CDR2 SYGVKD. CDR3 length: 14 residues. Between the trimmed V and J ends, which lost 6 bases and 2 bases, there was a span of 12 bases. Written as DNA, the CDR3 is TGTGCCATCAGGGACAAGGGTATCACAGATACGCAGTATTTT. Amino acids: CAIRDKGITDTQYF.

V gene TRBV4-1 combines with J gene TRBJ2-7; D gene ambiguous. Trimming took 1 base from V and 0 from J, leaving 4 bases between them. Germline loops: CDR1 MGHRA, CDR2 YSYEKL. This CDR3 has 13 amino acids. CDR3: CASSQVNSYEQYF. CDR3 nucleotides: TGCGCCAGCAGCCAAGTCAACTCCTACGAGCAGTACTTC.

A word on this clone: One junction end disagrees with the germline gene, perhaps due to a read error. V and J are TRBV27 and TRBJ1-2; D is ambiguous. The V gene's germline CDR1 is MNHEY and CDR2 SMNVEV (reference sequence). The CDR3 spans 15 residues. The CDR3 DNA reads as TGTGCCAGCAGTTTATCGATCTGGGCCCTATATGGCTACCCCTTC. Its translation is CASSLSIWALYGYPF.

This clone was seen only once. The genes are TRBV7-9 and TRBJ1-3, with TRBD1 as a possible D gene (5 bases). V shed 1 base and J shed 1 base, with 8 bases lying between them. The CDR3 totals 15 residues. Per germline, CDR1 SEHNR and CDR2 FQNEAQ (reference sequence). The CDR3 reads CASSLEGQSGNTIYF. Written as DNA, the CDR3 is TGTGCCAGCAGCTTAGAGGGGCAGTCTGGAAACACCATATATTTT.

This chain uses TRBV4-1 with TRBJ2-5; 7 positions match TRBD1. The DNA end lines up better with TRBJ2-7; the J call may be wrong. The V gene's germline CDR1 is MGHRA and CDR2 YSYEKL. There are 16 residues in the CDR3. The CDR3 nucleotides are TGCGCCAGCAGCCAAGATCACCCAGGGGGAACCTACGAGCAGTACTTC. This codes for CASSQDHPGGTYEQYF.

The chain couples TRBV4-1 to TRBJ1-2, with 7 nucleotides matching TRBD1. Unmatched junction bases numbered 14, after V lost 7 bases and J lost 6 bases. Germline V gene sequence: CDR1 MGHRA, CDR2 YSYEKL. The CDR3 has 15 residues. CDR3 protein: CASTQGGEGVDGYTF. DNA of the CDR3: TGCGCCAGCACCCAGGGGGGGGAGGGAGTGGATGGCTACACCTTC.

The J gene is TRBJ1-2, the V gene TRBV28; the D gene is possibly TRBD1 (6 bases). Per the germline V gene, CDR1 is MDHEN and CDR2 is SYDVKM. Trimming removed 5 bases at V and 7 bases at J, with 14 bases between. This CDR3 comprises 13 residues. The CDR3 DNA reads TGTGCCAGCAGTCGGGTGGGGGCGGGTGGCTACACCTTC. Amino acids: CASSRVGAGGYTF.

The chain joins TRBV7-8 to TRBJ2-5, with a weak D call TRBD1 (6 bases). The end of the DNA fits TRBJ2-7 better, so the J call may be wrong. Germline CDR1 reads SGHVS; CDR2 reads FQNEAQ. The CDR3 length is 14 residues. The DNA of the CDR3 is TGTGCCAGCAGCCGAAGATACAGGGCCCACGAGCAGTACTTC. Its translation: CASSRRYRAHEQYF.

The CDR3 region is CASRDREETQYF. CDR3 nucleotide sequence: TGTGCCAGCAGGGACAGGGAAGAGACCCAGTACTTC. The chain carries TRBV5-5 and TRBJ2-5; 8 nucleotides line up with TRBD1. With V trimmed by 5 bases and J by 3 bases, 0 bases remained unmatched. Germline V lookup: CDR1 SGHKS, CDR2 YYEKEE (reference sequence). The CDR3 is made up of 12 amino acids. The full variable domain, completed using reference TRBV5-5 and TRBJ2-5, is DAGVTQSPTHLIKTRGQQVTLRCSPISGHKSVSWYQQVLGQGPQFIFQYYEKEERGRGNFPDRFSARQFPNYSSELNVNALLLGDSALYLCASRDREETQYFGPGTRLLVL.

This clone has a handful of counts. The CDR3 nucleotides read TGTGCCTGGTCTCGCGGGAGCACAGATACGCAGTATTTT. Translation gives CAWSRGSTDTQYF. V is TRBV30 and J is TRBJ2-3; D is perhaps TRBD2 (5 bases). The V gene lost 5 bases and the J gene lost 0 bases, with 9 bases spanning the gap. The CDR3 consists of 13 residues. The V gene's germline CDR1 is GTSNPN and CDR2 SVGIG (reference sequence).

The chain carries TRBV5-6 and TRBJ1-1, with D unresolved. V was pared by 0 bases and J by 6 bases, with 12 bases between. There are 14 residues in the CDR3. Germline V CDR1 and CDR2: SGHDT, YYEEEE. Here the CDR3 DNA reads TGTGCCAGCAGCTTGGGGTTATCCGGGGCTGAAGCTTTCTTT. It specifies CASSLGLSGAEAFF. Combining the CDR3 with reference TRBV5-6 and TRBJ1-1 gives the whole variable domain DAGVTQSPTHLIKTRGQQVTLRCSPKSGHDTVSWYQQALGQGPQFIFQYYEEEERQRGNFPDRFSGHQFPNYSSELNVNALLLGDSALYLCASSLGLSGAEAFFGQGTRLTVV.

DNA for the CDR3: TGCGCCAGCAGCCCGAACGAGGACAAACAAATCAAAAATGAAAAACTGTTTTTT. The encoded protein is CASSPNEDKQIKNEKLFF. J is TRBJ1-4 and V is TRBV5-1, with D possibly matching TRBD1 (5 bases). CDR3 length equals 18 residues. The V end was cut by 4 bases, the J end by 5 bases, with 24 bases between. Germline values: CDR1 SGHRS, CDR2 YFSETQ. Based on the CDR3 plus reference TRBV5-1 and TRBJ1-4, the full variable domain is KAGVTQTPRYLIKTRGQQVTLSCSPISGHRSVSWYQQTPGQGLQFLFEYFSETQRNKGNFPGRFSGRQFSNSRSEMNVSTLELGDSALYLCASSPNEDKQIKNEKLFFGSGTQLSVL.